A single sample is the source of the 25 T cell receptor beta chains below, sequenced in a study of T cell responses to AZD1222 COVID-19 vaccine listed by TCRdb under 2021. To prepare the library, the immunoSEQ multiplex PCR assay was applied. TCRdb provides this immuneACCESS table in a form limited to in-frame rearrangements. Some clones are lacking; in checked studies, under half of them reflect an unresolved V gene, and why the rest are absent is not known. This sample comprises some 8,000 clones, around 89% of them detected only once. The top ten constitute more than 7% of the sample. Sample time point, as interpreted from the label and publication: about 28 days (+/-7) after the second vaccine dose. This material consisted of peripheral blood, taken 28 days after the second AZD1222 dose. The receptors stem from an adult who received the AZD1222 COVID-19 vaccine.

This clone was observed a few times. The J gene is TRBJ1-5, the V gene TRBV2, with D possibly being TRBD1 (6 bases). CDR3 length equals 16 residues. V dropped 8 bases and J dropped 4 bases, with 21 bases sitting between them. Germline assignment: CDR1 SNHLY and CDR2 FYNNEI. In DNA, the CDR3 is TGTGCCAGCCGCGGGGGGCCCGTTTTCTTTAATCAGCCCCAGCATTTT. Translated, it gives CASRGGPVFFNQPQHF.

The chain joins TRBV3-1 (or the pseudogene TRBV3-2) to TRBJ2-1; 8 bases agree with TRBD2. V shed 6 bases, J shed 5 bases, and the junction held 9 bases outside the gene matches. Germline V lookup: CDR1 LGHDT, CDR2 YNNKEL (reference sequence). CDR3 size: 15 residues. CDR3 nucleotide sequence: TGTGCCAGCAGTCATGCTAGCGGGCAGCACAATGAGCAGTTCTTC. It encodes CASSHASGQHNEQFF.

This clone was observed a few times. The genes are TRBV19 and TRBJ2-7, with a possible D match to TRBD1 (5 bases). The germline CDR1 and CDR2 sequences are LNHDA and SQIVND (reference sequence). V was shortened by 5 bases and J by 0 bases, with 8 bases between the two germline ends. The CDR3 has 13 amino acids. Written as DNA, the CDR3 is TGTGCCAGTAGTGTGACAGCCTCCTACGAGCAGTACTTC. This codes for CASSVTASYEQYF.

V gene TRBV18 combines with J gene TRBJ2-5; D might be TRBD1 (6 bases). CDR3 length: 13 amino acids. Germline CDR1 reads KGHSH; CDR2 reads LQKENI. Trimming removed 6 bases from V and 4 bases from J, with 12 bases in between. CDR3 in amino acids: CASSDDRRETQYF. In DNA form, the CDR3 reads TGTGCCAGCTCGGACGACAGGAGAGAGACCCAGTACTTC. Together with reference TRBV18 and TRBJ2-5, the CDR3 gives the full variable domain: NAGVMQNPRHLVRRRGQEARLRCSPMKGHSHVYWYRQLPEEGLKFMVYLQKENIIDESGMPKERFSAEFPKEGPSILRIQQVVRGDSAAYFCASSDDRRETQYFGPGTRLLVL.

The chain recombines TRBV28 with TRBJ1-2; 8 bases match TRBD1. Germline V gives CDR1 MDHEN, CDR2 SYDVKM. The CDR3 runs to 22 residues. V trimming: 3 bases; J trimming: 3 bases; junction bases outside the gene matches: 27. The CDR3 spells CASSFGLSWAIDRGGFDYGYTF. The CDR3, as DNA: TGTGCCAGCAGTTTCGGCTTGTCTTGGGCGATTGACAGGGGAGGATTTGACTATGGCTACACCTTC.

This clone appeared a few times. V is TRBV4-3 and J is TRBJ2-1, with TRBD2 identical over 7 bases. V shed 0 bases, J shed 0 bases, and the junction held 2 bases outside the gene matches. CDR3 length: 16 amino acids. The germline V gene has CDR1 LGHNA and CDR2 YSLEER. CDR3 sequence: CASSQDSSGSYNEQFF. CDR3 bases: TGCGCCAGCAGCCAAGATTCTAGCGGCTCCTACAATGAGCAGTTCTTC.

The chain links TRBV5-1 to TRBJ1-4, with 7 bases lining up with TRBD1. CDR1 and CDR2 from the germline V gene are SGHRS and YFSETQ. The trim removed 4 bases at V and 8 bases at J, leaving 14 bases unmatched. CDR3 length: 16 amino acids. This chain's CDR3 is CASSEGTAESLEKLFF. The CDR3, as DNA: TGCGCCAGCAGCGAAGGGACAGCAGAGTCATTGGAAAAACTGTTTTTT.

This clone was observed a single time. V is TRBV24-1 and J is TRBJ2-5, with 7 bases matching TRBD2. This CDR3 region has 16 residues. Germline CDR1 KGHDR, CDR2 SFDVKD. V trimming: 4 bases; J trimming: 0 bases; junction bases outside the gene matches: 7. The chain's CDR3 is CATSDRLAINQETQYF. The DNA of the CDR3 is TGTGCCACCAGTGACCGACTAGCTATTAACCAAGAGACCCAGTACTTC.

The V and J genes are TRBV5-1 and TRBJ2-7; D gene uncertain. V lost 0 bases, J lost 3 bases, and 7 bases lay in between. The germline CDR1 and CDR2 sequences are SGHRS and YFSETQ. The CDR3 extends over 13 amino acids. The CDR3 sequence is CASSLGAFYEQYF. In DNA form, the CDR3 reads TGCGCCAGCAGCTTGGGGGCCTTCTACGAGCAGTACTTC.

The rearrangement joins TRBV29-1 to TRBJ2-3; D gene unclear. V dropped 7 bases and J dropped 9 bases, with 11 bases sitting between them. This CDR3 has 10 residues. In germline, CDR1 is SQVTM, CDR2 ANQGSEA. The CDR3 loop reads CSGLLNTQYF. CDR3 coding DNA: TGCAGCGGGTTACTAAACACGCAGTATTTT.

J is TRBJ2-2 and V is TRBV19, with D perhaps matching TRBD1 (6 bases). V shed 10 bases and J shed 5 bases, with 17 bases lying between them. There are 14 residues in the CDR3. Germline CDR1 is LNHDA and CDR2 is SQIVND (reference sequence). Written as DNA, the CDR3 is TGTGCCACCACCCTAGGGGGTGGAACCGGGGAGCTGTTTTTT. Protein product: CATTLGGGTGELFF. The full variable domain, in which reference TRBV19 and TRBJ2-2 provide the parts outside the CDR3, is DGGITQSPKYLFRKEGQNVTLSCEQNLNHDAMYWYRQDPGQGLRLIYYSQIVNDFQKGDIAEGYSVSREKKESFPLTVTSAQKNPTAFYLCATTLGGGTGELFFGEGSRLTVL.

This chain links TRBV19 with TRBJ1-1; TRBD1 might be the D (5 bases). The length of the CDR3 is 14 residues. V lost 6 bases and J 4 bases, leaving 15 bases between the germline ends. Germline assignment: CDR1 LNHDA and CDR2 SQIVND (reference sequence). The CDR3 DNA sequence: TGTGCCAGTAGGAGACAGAGTACCGGCACTGAAGCTTTCTTT. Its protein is CASRRQSTGTEAFF.

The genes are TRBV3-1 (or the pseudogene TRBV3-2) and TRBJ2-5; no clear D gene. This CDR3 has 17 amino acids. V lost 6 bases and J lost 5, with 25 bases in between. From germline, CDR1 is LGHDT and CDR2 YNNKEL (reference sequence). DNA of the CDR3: TGTGCCAGCAGTCCCGCTCAGCGTGGGAATGGTGTGGAGACCCAGTACTTC. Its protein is CASSPAQRGNGVETQYF.

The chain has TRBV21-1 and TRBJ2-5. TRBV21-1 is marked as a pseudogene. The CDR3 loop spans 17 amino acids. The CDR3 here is CASSKEVGVTQQETQYF. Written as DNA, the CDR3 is TGTGCCAGCAGCAAAGAAGTGGGGGTGACACAACAAGAGACCCAGTACTTC.

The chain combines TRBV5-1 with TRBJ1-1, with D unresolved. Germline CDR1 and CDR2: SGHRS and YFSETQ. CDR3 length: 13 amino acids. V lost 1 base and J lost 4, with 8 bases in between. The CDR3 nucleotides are TGCGCCAGCAGCTTGTCTCGAACCACTGAAGCTTTCTTT. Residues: CASSLSRTTEAFF.

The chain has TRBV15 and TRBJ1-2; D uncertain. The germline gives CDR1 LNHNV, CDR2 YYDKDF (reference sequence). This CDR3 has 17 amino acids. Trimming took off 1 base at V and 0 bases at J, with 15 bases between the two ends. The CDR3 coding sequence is TGTGCCACCAGCAGAGCGCTTGCAAGGCGAGCTAACTATGGCTACACCTTC. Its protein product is CATSRALARRANYGYTF.

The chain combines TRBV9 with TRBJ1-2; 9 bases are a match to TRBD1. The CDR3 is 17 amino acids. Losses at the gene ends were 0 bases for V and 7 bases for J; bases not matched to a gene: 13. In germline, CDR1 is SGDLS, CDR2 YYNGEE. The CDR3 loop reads CASSVAGQGSRFGGYTF. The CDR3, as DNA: TGTGCCAGCAGCGTAGCTGGACAGGGGAGTCGATTCGGTGGCTACACCTTC.

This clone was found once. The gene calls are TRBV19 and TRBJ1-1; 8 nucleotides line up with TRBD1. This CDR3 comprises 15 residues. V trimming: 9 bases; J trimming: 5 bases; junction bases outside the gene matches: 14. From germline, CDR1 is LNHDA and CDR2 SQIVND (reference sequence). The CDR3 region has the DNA TGTGCCAGCCAGTATCCCGGACAGGGAGGGACTGAAGCTTTCTTT. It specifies CASQYPGQGGTEAFF.

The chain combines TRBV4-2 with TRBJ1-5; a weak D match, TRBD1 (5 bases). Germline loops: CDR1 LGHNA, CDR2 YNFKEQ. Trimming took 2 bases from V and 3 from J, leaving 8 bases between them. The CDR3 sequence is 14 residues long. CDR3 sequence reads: CASSQQGLNQPQHF. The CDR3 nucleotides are TGTGCCAGCAGCCAACAGGGACTCAATCAGCCCCAGCATTTT.

The CDR3 nucleotides read TGTGCCAGCAGTCCAACACAGGGATACGGGACTGAAGCTTTCTTT. Translating gives CASSPTQGYGTEAFF. J is TRBJ1-1 and V is TRBV6-5; a weak D match, TRBD1 (6 bases). The V end was cut by 5 bases, the J end by 5 bases, with 18 bases between. This CDR3 comprises 15 residues. Germline V gene sequence: CDR1 MNHEY, CDR2 SVGAGI.

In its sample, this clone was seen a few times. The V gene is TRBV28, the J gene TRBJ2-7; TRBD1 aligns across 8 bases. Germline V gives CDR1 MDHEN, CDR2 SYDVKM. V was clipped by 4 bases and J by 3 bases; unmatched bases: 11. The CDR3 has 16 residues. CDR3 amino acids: CASSSLIRDRNYEQYF. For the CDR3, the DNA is TGTGCCAGCAGTTCTTTAATACGGGACAGGAACTACGAGCAGTACTTC.

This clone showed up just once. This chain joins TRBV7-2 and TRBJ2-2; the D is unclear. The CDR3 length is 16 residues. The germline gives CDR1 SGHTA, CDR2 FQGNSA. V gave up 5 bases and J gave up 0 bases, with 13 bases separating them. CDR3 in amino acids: CASSPSSPSNTGELFF. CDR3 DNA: TGTGCCAGCAGCCCCAGCTCCCCTTCGAACACCGGGGAGCTGTTTTTT.

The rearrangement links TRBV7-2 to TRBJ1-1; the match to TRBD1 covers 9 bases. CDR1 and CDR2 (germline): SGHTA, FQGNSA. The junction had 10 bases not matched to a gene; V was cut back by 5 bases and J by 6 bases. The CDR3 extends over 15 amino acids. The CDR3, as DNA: TGTGCCAGCAGCGGAAGACAGGGGGTAGCGTCTGAAGCTTTCTTT. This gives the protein CASSGRQGVASEAFF.

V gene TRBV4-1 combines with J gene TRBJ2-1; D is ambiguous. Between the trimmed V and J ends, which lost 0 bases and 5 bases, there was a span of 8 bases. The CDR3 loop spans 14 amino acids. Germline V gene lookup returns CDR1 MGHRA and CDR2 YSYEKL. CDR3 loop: CASSQEVQHNEQFF. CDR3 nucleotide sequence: TGCGCCAGCAGCCAAGAGGTCCAGCACAATGAGCAGTTCTTC.

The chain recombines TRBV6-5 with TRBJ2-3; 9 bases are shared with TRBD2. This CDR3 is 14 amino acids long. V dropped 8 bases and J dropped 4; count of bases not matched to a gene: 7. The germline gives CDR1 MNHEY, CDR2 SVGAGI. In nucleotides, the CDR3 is TGTGCCAGCCGCGGGGCTAGCGGGGCAGATACGCAGTATTTT. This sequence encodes CASRGASGADTQYF.